This T cell receptor beta chain was captured in a study of blood T cell repertoires in COVID-19. Study-level information: T cells, B-cell-depleted T cells, or PBMCs provided the cDNA or gDNA that served as material.

Clones were read by immunoSEQ multiplex PCR, and TCRdb kept only the in-frame ones, dropping some. The sample has 180,000 or so clones, over 70% seen once; the top ten hold approximately 15%. There are a few counts of this clone. Cohorts were assigned according to the clinical history that participants reported. The study recruited exposed participants who had met a COVID-19 case within 2 weeks before entry. This CDR3 is built from 12 residues. Germline assignment: CDR1 LNHDA and CDR2 SQIVND (reference sequence). Trimming took off 5 bases at V and 4 bases at J, with 8 bases between the two ends. Sequenced material: PBMCs or T cells enriched from blood (not recorded which). This TCR derives from a man aged 55 to 70 who had been exposed to COVID-19. The genes are TRBV19 and TRBJ1-2; D ambiguous. In DNA, the CDR3 is TGTGCCAGTAGTGATGGGCTCTATGGCTACACCTTC. Translated: CASSDGLYGYTF.